Sequencing of this T cell receptor beta chain was carried out in a study of shared clonotypes between healthy human individuals. Overall study: Per-donor plates numbered three CD4 naive, three CD4 memory, two CD8 naive and one CD8 memory.

Study-level results: Memory subsets had estimated richness that was generally smaller than that of naive subsets.

About this clone: What it recognizes is unknown.

The CDR3 sequence is 12 residues long. CDR1 and CDR2 (germline): SGHDT, YYEEEE. V dropped 4 bases and J dropped 13 bases, with 15 bases sitting between them. CD8 cells classed as naive were CD45RO-negative and positively selected for CCR7, excluding terminally differentiated effector memory CD45RA+ cells. Deep-level assay runs were performed. Original processing methods: ImmunoSEQ gave junction-only sequences without quality scores, so filtering differed. Clones were sequenced by immunoSEQ multiplex PCR, and TCRdb holds only the in-frame ones, with some missing. V and J calls and clone size follow that table, whereas D and trimming were derived from the DNA. The sample includes over 2,000,000 clones, around 95% seen only once; the top ten take under 2%.

Sequenced input: naive CD8+ T cells from PBMCs. The TCR was taken from a man between 18 and 29 years old in good health. Some clones in this sample may be carry-over from other donors' samples. This sequence joins TRBV5-6 and TRBJ2-1; TRBD1 might be the D (6 bases). CDR3 nucleotides: TGTGCCAGCAGCGAGGGGGTCAGTCCACAGTTCTTC. This translates into CASSEGVSPQFF.